The clone carrying this T cell receptor (beta chain) was seen repeatedly, ten times or more. V was clipped by 5 bases and J by 7 bases; unmatched bases: 9. CDR3 length: 16 amino acids. Germline V gene sequence: CDR1 SGHTA, CDR2 FQGNSA. This sample stems from a study of T cells in Graves' hyperthyroidism and ophthalmopathy. Across 18 months, stable Graves' hyperthyroidism was marked by no progression to ophthalmopathy. The PBMCs were sourced from fresh peripheral blood (approximately 9 ml). RNA transcripts gave rise to amplified TCR beta CDR3 regions. With the HTBI primer set, the TCR CDR3 went through a first round of RT-PCR. A single record per CDR3 protein comes from TCRdb applying MiXCR to the multiplex PCR reads. The table has fewer than 600,000 distinct CDR3 sequences, about an eighth seen once.

V gene TRBV7-2 combines with J gene TRBJ2-1; TRBD2 matches at 12 bases. This clonotype originated in a woman aged 18-30 years with Graves' hyperthyroidism. Sequences were obtained from blood. CDR3: CASSPSTSGRGNEQFF. The CDR3 DNA reads TGTGCCAGCAGCCCTTCGACTAGCGGGAGAGGTAATGAGCAGTTCTTC.